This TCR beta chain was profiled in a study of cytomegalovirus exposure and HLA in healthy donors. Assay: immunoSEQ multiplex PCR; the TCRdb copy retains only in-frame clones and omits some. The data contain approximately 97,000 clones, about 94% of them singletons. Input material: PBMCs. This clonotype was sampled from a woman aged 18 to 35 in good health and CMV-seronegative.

CDR3 nucleotides: TGTGCCAGCAGTGATAAGTGGCAGGGGGATGAAGCTTTCTTT. The encoded protein is CASSDKWQGDEAFF. The rearrangement joins TRBV6-1 to TRBJ1-1, with TRBD1 identical over 7 bases. Germline V gene lookup returns CDR1 MNHNS and CDR2 SASEGT. The CDR3 contains 14 residues. V lost 3 bases, J lost 7 bases, and 8 bases stayed unmatched.